Each of the 14 T cell receptor beta chains below was sequenced from the same sample in a study of cytomegalovirus exposure and HLA in healthy donors. Vbeta (60) and Jbeta (13) primers were used in the PCR. Clones were read by immunoSEQ multiplex PCR, and TCRdb kept only the in-frame ones, dropping some. The sample yields roughly 180,000 clones, around 80% seen once. Source material: PBMCs. The receptor set was obtained from a woman aged 45-59 years in good health and CMV-seropositive.

The V call is TRBV7-3, the J call TRBJ2-5; tentatively, D is TRBD2 (6 bases). CDR1 is SGHTA and CDR2 is FQGTGA in the germline V gene. There are 12 residues in the CDR3. CDR3 in DNA: TGTGCTAATCGGGGGTCTAAAGAGACCCAGTACTTC. It encodes CANRGSKETQYF. The complete variable domain, with remaining parts taken from reference TRBV7-3 and TRBJ2-5, reads GAGVSQTPSNKVTEKGKYVELRCDPISGHTALYWYRQSLGQGPEFLIYFQGTGAADDSGLPNDRFFAVRPEGSVSTLKIQRTERGDSAVYLCANRGSKETQYFGPGTRLLVL.

The chain couples TRBV28 to TRBJ2-3; TRBD2 agrees at 12 bases. The CDR3 has 15 residues. In germline, CDR1 is MDHEN, CDR2 SYDVKM. The V segment lost 4 bases and the J segment 4 bases; nucleotides outside the gene matches: 3. CDR3: CASSSSGGAADTQYF. The CDR3 DNA is TGTGCCAGCAGTTCTAGCGGGGGGGCAGCAGATACGCAGTATTTT.

The chain links TRBV7-2 to TRBJ1-2; D is unresolved. CDR1 SGHTA and CDR2 FQGNSA come from the germline V gene. The germline V and J ends were trimmed by 4 bases and 8 bases, with 8 bases remaining between them. This CDR3 has 11 residues. The CDR3 DNA follows: TGTGCCAGCAGCTCCCTCCTAGGCTACACCTTC. Its protein product is CASSSLLGYTF.

This chain uses TRBV4-2 with TRBJ1-2; 7 bases are a match to TRBD1. The CDR3 has 18 residues. In germline, CDR1 is LGHNA, CDR2 YNFKEQ. Trimming took 4 bases from V and 1 from J; bases not matched to a gene: 15. CDR3 residues: CASSPKSERQGINYGYTF. CDR3 bases: TGTGCCAGCAGCCCGAAAAGTGAGAGACAGGGCATTAACTATGGCTACACCTTC.

J is TRBJ1-1 and V is TRBV5-1, with 10 bases matching TRBD1. The CDR3 runs to 15 residues. The V gene's germline CDR1 is SGHRS and CDR2 YFSETQ. V lost 4 bases to trimming and J lost 4 bases; unmatched junction nucleotides: 7. The CDR3 DNA follows: TGCGCCAGCAGCCCTGGGACAGGGGTCGTCACTGAAGCTTTCTTT. Encoded protein: CASSPGTGVVTEAFF.

V usage is TRBV9 and J usage is TRBJ1-1; possible D gene TRBD1, 5 bases. The CDR3 spans 14 residues. CDR1 and CDR2 (germline): SGDLS, YYNGEE. Trimming pared 0 bases from V and 10 bases from J, leaving 16 bases between. The CDR3 coding sequence is TGTGCCAGCAGCGTAGGTTTCAGGGAATCGGTAGCTTTCTTT. Its protein product is CASSVGFRESVAFF.

The chain couples TRBV19 to TRBJ2-5; possibly TRBD2 for D (7 bases). Deletions cut 10 bases from V and 1 base from J, with 19 bases between. This CDR3 is 15 amino acids long. CDR1 is LNHDA, CDR2 SQIVND, per germline (reference sequence). Here the CDR3 reads CATQGRGASQETQYF. For the CDR3, the DNA is TGTGCCACCCAGGGGAGGGGGGCAAGCCAAGAGACCCAGTACTTC.

This clone showed up just a few times. The V gene is TRBV5-1, the J gene TRBJ2-3, with 7 bases lining up with TRBD1. Germline CDR1 and CDR2: SGHRS and YFSETQ. The CDR3 runs 14 residues. After removal of 0 bases from V and 5 bases from J, the junction contained 3 bases not matched to a gene. The chain's CDR3 is CASSLGQGGDTQYF. For the CDR3, the DNA is TGCGCCAGCAGCTTGGGACAGGGTGGAGATACGCAGTATTTT.

The chain joins TRBV4-3 to TRBJ1-2; 9 nucleotides agree with TRBD1. V dropped 4 bases and J dropped 7; count of bases not matched to a gene: 13. From germline, CDR1 is LGHNA and CDR2 YSLEER. The CDR3 runs 16 residues. The CDR3 protein is CASSRSGTGKEVGYTF. The CDR3 bases are TGCGCCAGCAGCCGCTCGGGGACAGGGAAAGAAGTTGGCTACACCTTC.

The rearrangement joins TRBV28 to TRBJ1-4; D is perhaps TRBD1 (6 bases). V was pared by 5 bases and J by 17 bases, with 15 bases between. The CDR3 is 11 amino acids. CDR1 and CDR2 (germline): MDHEN, SYDVKM. In DNA, the CDR3 is TGTGCCAGCAGTGGACGGGGACACGGATTTTTT. This translates into CASSGRGHGFF. Full variable domain (outside the CDR3, taken from reference TRBV28 and TRBJ1-4): DVKVTQSSRYLVKRTGEKVFLECVQDMDHENMFWYRQDPGLGLRLIYFSYDVKMKEKGDIPEGYSVSREKKERFSLILESASTNQTSMYLCASSGRGHGFFGSGTQLSVL.

This clone was seen only once. The chain has TRBV4-3 and TRBJ2-7; weak D call: TRBD2 (7 bases). V dropped 0 bases and J dropped 3 bases, with 21 bases sitting between them. The CDR3 spans 18 residues. CDR1 and CDR2 from the germline V gene are LGHNA and YSLEER. CDR3 nucleotide sequence: TGCGCCAGCAGCCAAGATCGGAGGGGGGGCCTAAGACTCTACGAGCAGTACTTC. Encoded protein: CASSQDRRGGLRLYEQYF.

The V call is TRBV4-1, the J call TRBJ2-1; D is possibly TRBD2 (5 bases). The V and J ends lost 0 bases and 2 bases respectively, with 8 bases between them. CDR1 and CDR2 from the germline V gene are MGHRA and YSYEKL. The CDR3 has 15 residues. CDR3 DNA: TGCGCCAGCAGCCAAGATGGCGGGCCCTACAATGAGCAGTTCTTC. Translation gives CASSQDGGPYNEQFF.

The rearrangement links TRBV5-4 to TRBJ2-5; TRBD1 matches 8 bases. The J call may be mistaken, given a closer DNA end match to TRBJ2-7. CDR3 length equals 16 residues. Looked up from germline, CDR1 is SGHNT and CDR2 is YYREEE (reference sequence). In nucleotides, the CDR3 is TGTGCCAGCAGCTTGGTTTGGACAGGGTCGAACTACGAGCAGTACTTC. It codes for CASSLVWTGSNYEQYF.

This clone was observed a single time. This CDR3 reads CASRDLAGGITDTQYF. DNA of the CDR3: TGTGCCAGCAGGGACCTAGCGGGAGGGATTACAGATACGCAGTATTTT. This sequence joins TRBV2 and TRBJ2-3; 12 nucleotides match TRBD2. CDR3 length equals 16 residues. CDR1 and CDR2 from the germline V gene are SNHLY and FYNNEI. The V gene end was trimmed by 6 bases and the J gene end by 3 bases; junction bases not matched to a gene: 7. The whole variable domain, remainder taken from reference TRBV2 and TRBJ2-3, is EPEVTQTPSHQVTQMGQEVILRCVPISNHLYFYWYRQILGQKVEFLVSFYNNEISEKSEIFDDQFSVERPDGSNFTLKIRSTKLEDSAMYFCASRDLAGGITDTQYFGPGTRLTVL.